This TCR beta chain was found in a study of response to subunit inactivated influenza vaccine. About this clonotype itself: What it recognizes is unknown.

The CDR3 has 14 residues. CDR1 is SGHRS, CDR2 YFSETQ, per germline. V lost 2 bases to trimming and J lost 11 bases, with 17 bases between them. General study findings and limits: Every seasonal influenza vaccination brings in few new T cells, the authors suggested.

TCRdb recomputed calls from the RT-PCR reads with MiXCR, one row per CDR3 protein. This table has 280,000 or so distinct CDR3 sequences, 21% appearing once. The origin of this receptor is a man aged 50-75 years who received an inactivated influenza vaccine. The sequencing used PBMCs from blood, collected about 20 months after vaccination. The chain joins TRBV5-1 to TRBJ2-1; D gene ambiguous. DNA for the CDR3: TGCGCCAGCAGCTTACGACACCAAGACGACAAGCAGTTCTTC. Translating it yields CASSLRHQDDKQFF.